Listed here is a single T cell receptor (beta chain). This sample is drawn from a study of cytomegalovirus exposure and HLA in healthy donors. PCR primers comprised 60 Vbeta and 13 Jbeta primers. Profiled with immunoSEQ multiplex PCR; TCRdb holds only in-frame clones, not every one. The sample holds some 170,000 clones, 75% to 80% seen once. The germline V gene has CDR1 SEHNR and CDR2 FQNEAQ (reference sequence). Trimming cost V 0 bases and J 5 bases, with 13 bases left between them. The CDR3 runs 15 residues. The material sequenced was PBMCs. The chain carries TRBV7-9 and TRBJ2-5; D not resolved. This receptor was identified in a man aged 40-49 years in good health and CMV-seropositive. Written as DNA, the CDR3 is TGTGCCAGCAGCTTAGCGGGTAGTAGCCGCGAGACCCAGTACTTC. This codes for CASSLAGSSRETQYF.